The T cell receptor beta chain described here comes from a study of post-analysis software for immune sequencing data. Study results and limitations: Controls had lower frequencies than patients of a few TRBV segments, which included TRBV5-6, TRBV5-1 and TRBV20-1. Strong co-clustering by F measure linked samples that shared a preparation batch. Multiple sclerosis patients had significantly lower normalized Chao1 diversity than controls.

The germline V gene encodes CDR1 SQVTM and CDR2 ANQGSEA. With 4 bases removed from V and 6 bases from J, the gap between germline ends came to 15 bases. CDR3 length: 13 amino acids. Researchers reported that TCR beta cDNA libraries carried unique molecular identifiers. Once about 0.95 to 10 million T cells were used, approximately 520,000 cDNA molecules resulted. TCRdb independently ran MiXCR on the PCR reads; one entry per CDR3 protein. Seen here are fewer than 700,000 distinct CDR3 sequences, 40% to 50% observed once, and the top ten hold under 2%. This clonotype was picked up a small number of times. Its target is not known.

This receptor was obtained from a girl under 18 with multiple sclerosis. Sequencing was done on a sample of blood. The J gene is TRBJ2-5, the V gene TRBV29-1; D uncertain. The CDR3 nucleotides read TGCAGCGTTGGAACAACCGCTATGAAGACCCAGTACTTC. Amino acids: CSVGTTAMKTQYF.